This T cell receptor (beta chain) is drawn from a study of T-cell memory formation after mild COVID-19. Each CDR3 protein gets one entry after TCRdb re-called the 5' RACE reads with MiXCR. The sample consists of 5,000 or so distinct CDR3 sequences, under 45% of them appearing once. This receptor was identified in an adult who had mild COVID-19 (a few samples of this study predate the infection). Cell type and time point are not known. Sequencing was carried out using PBMCs or a T cell subset sorted from them (not recorded which).

In DNA form, the CDR3 reads TGTGCCAGTAGTCGGGGGACAGGAAGCACAGATACGCAGTATTTT. Translation: CASSRGTGSTDTQYF. This chain uses TRBV19 with TRBJ2-3, with 8 bases lining up with TRBD1. This CDR3 region has 15 residues. J gave up 0 bases and V 5 bases, and 4 bases lay outside the gene matches. CDR1 is LNHDA and CDR2 is SQIVND in the germline V gene (reference sequence).